These 14 T cell receptor beta chains were sequenced from one sample in a study of blood T cells in healthy people across ages. A second roughly 6 to 11 cycle PCR used barcoded and J-beta primers. TCRdb used MiXCR to reprocess the 5' RACE reads, holding one entry per CDR3 protein. The sample has some 1,800,000 distinct CDR3 sequences, approximately 40% seen once. The material sequenced was blood. These receptors were collected from a human donor in good health.

This clonotype showed up many times. The gene calls are TRBV20-1 and TRBJ2-7; TRBD1 is a possible D gene (5 bases). Trimming removed 5 bases from V and 0 bases from J, with 8 bases in between. Germline V CDR1 and CDR2: DFQATT, SNEGSKA (reference sequence). The CDR3 loop spans 12 amino acids. CDR3 in amino acids: CSASDSSYEQYF. CDR3 bases: TGCAGTGCTTCCGACAGCTCCTACGAGCAGTACTTC.

This chain uses TRBV7-2 with TRBJ1-5; D gene ambiguous. The CDR3 loop spans 14 amino acids. Germline lookup yields CDR1 SGHTA and CDR2 FQGNSA. The germline V and J ends were trimmed by 5 bases and 3 bases, with 11 bases remaining between them. As DNA, the CDR3 is TGTGCCAGCAGCGCGACCGGGAACAATCAGCCCCAGCATTTT. It encodes CASSATGNNQPQHF.

In the case of this clonotype: This may arise from a read error, as a much more abundant clone is one base away. The rearrangement joins TRBV29-1 to TRBJ2-4; 11 nucleotides match TRBD2. The ends lost 5 bases at V and 13 bases at J; junction bases unmatched: 16. The CDR3 is 15 residues long. Germline CDR1 reads SQVTM; CDR2 reads ANQGSEA. CDR3 protein: CSVQGLAGGLGEQYF. CDR3 nucleotides: TGCAGCGTTCAGGGGCTAGCGGGGGGTTTGGGTGAGCAGTACTTC.

Only a few counts were recorded for this clonotype. The rearrangement joins TRBV5-1 to TRBJ1-2; possibly TRBD1 for D (6 bases). CDR3 length: 17 residues. V was shortened by 1 base and J by 0 bases, with 16 bases between the two germline ends. Germline-derived CDR1 and CDR2 are SGHRS and YFSETQ. CDR3 protein: CASSLSVVQGTNYGYTF. CDR3 DNA sequence: TGCGCCAGCAGCTTGTCGGTTGTGCAGGGGACTAACTATGGCTACACCTTC.

The chain recombines TRBV12-3 or TRBV12-4 with TRBJ1-1, with TRBD1 as a possible D gene (5 bases). The V end lost 10 bases, the J end lost 6 bases, and 12 bases lay between the germline ends. There are 11 residues in the CDR3. The CDR3 DNA is TGTGCCACTGGCGGGGCCCCTGAAGCTTTCTTT. Its protein is CATGGAPEAFF.

This clonotype has more than one count but fewer than ten. V and J are TRBV7-2 and TRBJ2-3; D is perhaps TRBD1 (6 bases). Germline values: CDR1 SGHTA, CDR2 FQGNSA. CDR3 length equals 16 residues. Trimming took off 5 bases at V and 0 bases at J, with 15 bases between the two ends. CDR3 coding DNA: TGTGCCAGCAGCCTCCGGTACAGGGCTAGCACAGATACGCAGTATTTT. It translates to CASSLRYRASTDTQYF.

This clonotype was detected once. A read error may produce the germline difference seen at one junction end. The V gene is TRBV4-3, the J gene TRBJ2-1; D might be TRBD1 (6 bases). Per germline, CDR1 LGHNA and CDR2 YSLEER. The CDR3 totals 16 residues. The DNA of the CDR3 is TGCGCCAGCAGCCAAGAGGACAGCAGCTCCTGCAATGAGCAGTTCTTC. Its translation: CASSQEDSSSCNEQFF.

The genes are TRBV4-3 and TRBJ2-4, with D possibly being TRBD1 (6 bases). This CDR3 comprises 18 residues. The germline gives CDR1 LGHNA, CDR2 YSLEER. The germline V and J ends were trimmed by 0 bases and 9 bases, with 24 bases remaining between them. This CDR3 reads CASSQDVLVDRSGCIQYF. DNA of the CDR3: TGCGCCAGCAGCCAAGATGTCCTTGTCGACAGGTCGGGTTGCATTCAGTACTTC.

The rearrangement links TRBV19 to TRBJ1-2, with 9 bases identical to TRBD1. CDR3 length: 15 amino acids. The V and J ends lost 3 bases and 4 bases, in that order; junction bases with no gene match: 6. Germline CDR1 reads LNHDA; CDR2 reads SQIVND (reference sequence). The CDR3 spells CASSIFQDRGYGYTF. In DNA, the CDR3 is TGTGCCAGTAGTATCTTCCAGGACAGGGGCTATGGCTACACCTTC.

This clonotype was seen more than once but under ten times. This chain joins TRBV5-1 and TRBJ2-5; 10 bases map to TRBD1. Looked up from germline, CDR1 is SGHRS and CDR2 is YFSETQ. J was trimmed by 4 bases and V by 4 bases; bases with no gene match: 7. The CDR3 covers 15 residues. CDR3 DNA sequence: TGCGCCAGCAGCCCGGGACAGGGGTTGGGAGAGACCCAGTACTTC. Amino acid sequence: CASSPGQGLGETQYF.

A word on this clonotype: A much larger clone differs by one base, so this may be a read error. The V call is TRBV10-3, the J call TRBJ2-5, with D hard to call. This CDR3 has 13 amino acids. The germline V gene encodes CDR1 ENHRY and CDR2 SYGVKD. The CDR3 sequence: CAISESAEEAQYF. As DNA, the CDR3 is TGTGCCATCAGTGAGTCGGCAGAAGAGGCCCAGTACTTC.

V is TRBV29-1 and J is TRBJ2-4; tentative D call: TRBD1 (6 bases). The V end lost 8 bases, the J end lost 13 bases, and 21 bases lay between the germline ends. Germline CDR1 is SQVTM and CDR2 is ANQGSEA. The CDR3 extends over 12 amino acids. Written as DNA, the CDR3 is TGCAGCACAGGGAGCTCCTACAATGAGCAGTACTTC. This sequence encodes CSTGSSYNEQYF.

The chain uses TRBV4-1 and TRBJ2-7; the match to TRBD1 covers 7 bases. Trimming at V came to 1 base and at J to 2 bases, leaving 5 bases not matched to a gene. Germline V gene lookup returns CDR1 MGHRA and CDR2 YSYEKL. This CDR3 comprises 15 residues. CDR3: CASSQGTGWPYEQYF. CDR3 nucleotide sequence: TGCGCCAGCAGCCAAGGGACAGGCTGGCCCTACGAGCAGTACTTC.

The table lists this clonotype with many counts. CDR3 region: CASSLTGAGYGYTF. CDR3 DNA sequence: TGTGCCAGCAGTTTAACGGGGGCGGGCTATGGCTACACCTTC. V and J are TRBV27 and TRBJ1-2, with a tentative D call TRBD1 (6 bases). Trimming pared 2 bases from V and 4 bases from J, leaving 11 bases between. CDR3 length: 14 amino acids. Germline CDR1 is MNHEY and CDR2 is SMNVEV (reference sequence).